This T cell receptor (beta chain) is drawn from a study of CD8 T cells in ankylosing spondylitis. Concerning this clonotype: Antigen: not known.

A single record per CDR3 protein comes from TCRdb applying MiXCR to the 5' RACE reads. The sample lists a few hundred thousand distinct CDR3 sequences, 10% to 15% seen once, with under 7.5% in the top ten. Study-wide results and caveats: Fewer than 10 highly homologous variants formed a TCR beta motif that appeared characteristic of ankylosing spondylitis blood.

Trimming took 2 bases from V and 7 from J; bases not matched to a gene: 8. Per germline, CDR1 KGHSH and CDR2 LQKENI. CDR3 length: 16 residues. The rearrangement uses TRBV18 and TRBJ1-2, with 12 bases identical to TRBD1. The clonotype comes from a male donor with ankylosing spondylitis. Sequencing was performed on blood, either unsorted or a sorted T cell fraction (not recorded which). CDR3 in amino acids: CASSPSGTGGQSGYTF. The CDR3 nucleotides read TGTGCCAGCTCACCATCCGGGACAGGGGGCCAAAGTGGCTACACCTTC.